Shown below are 5 T cell receptor beta chains from a single sample sequenced in a study of OX40 agonist ivuxolimab in advanced cancers. Sequencing was performed with immunoSEQ multiplex PCR; in TCRdb, only in-frame clones are kept and a portion is missing. Of more than 15,000 clones in the sample, around four fifths were seen once. The sequencing used CD4+ or CD8+ T cells sorted from blood, collected in a trial of the OX40 agonist ivuxolimab. These receptors were obtained from an adult with an advanced solid tumor such as melanoma, head and neck, liver or kidney cancer.

The rearrangement uses TRBV11-2 and TRBJ1-4, with unresolved D. Germline-derived CDR1 and CDR2 are SGHAT and FQNNGV. This CDR3 comprises 13 residues. V was shortened by 3 bases and J by 5 bases, with 7 bases between the two germline ends. CDR3 in amino acids: CASSFSGNEKLFF. The CDR3 DNA follows: TGTGCCAGCAGCTTTTCGGGGAATGAAAAACTGTTTTTT.

This clone is labeled large (0.1 to 1%). The chain combines TRBV7-9 with TRBJ2-1; D unresolved. The CDR3 is 14 residues long. Germline V CDR1 and CDR2: SEHNR, FQNEAQ (reference sequence). Trimming removed 5 bases at V and 7 bases at J, with 15 bases between. The CDR3 region is CASSLNDGPNEQFF. The CDR3 DNA reads as TGTGCCAGCAGCCTAAATGACGGGCCGAATGAGCAGTTCTTC.

This chain connects TRBV27 to TRBJ2-3; D unclear. Germline V gene lookup returns CDR1 MNHEY and CDR2 SMNVEV (reference sequence). Trimming removed 6 bases from V and 0 bases from J, with 13 bases in between. The CDR3 covers 15 residues. The CDR3: CASRHGYTSTDTQYF. In nucleotides, the CDR3 is TGTGCCAGCAGGCATGGTTACACTAGCACAGATACGCAGTATTTT.

V is TRBV11-2 and J is TRBJ2-7, with D unresolved. Germline lookup yields CDR1 SGHAT and CDR2 FQNNGV. The V gene lost 1 base and the J gene lost 6 bases, with 10 bases spanning the gap. The length of the CDR3 is 13 residues. The CDR3 nucleotides are TGTGCCAGCAGCTTAGGGACGGCCCTCGAGCAGTACTTC. Amino acid sequence: CASSLGTALEQYF.

This chain uses TRBV6-5 with TRBJ2-5, with 13 bases aligning to TRBD2. CDR3 size: 16 residues. Germline V gene lookup returns CDR1 MNHEY and CDR2 SVGAGI. V gave up 0 bases and J gave up 7 bases; unmatched junction bases: 5. The CDR3 reads CASSYSLAGGLSTQYF. The CDR3 nucleotides read TGTGCCAGCAGTTACTCACTAGCGGGGGGGTTATCGACCCAGTACTTC.